The 2 T cell receptor beta chains listed next were all sequenced from one sample in a study of graft-versus-host responses after intestinal transplantation. No antigen has been assigned to these receptors. Here immunoSEQ multiplex PCR was the method, and the copy in TCRdb shows in-frame clones only, minus some. The sample shows about 70,000 clones, about 92% of them seen only once. The material sequenced was unstimulated CD8+ T cells sorted from spleen or lymph node cells, taken before intestinal transplant. These receptor sequences come from a human donor who received an intestinal transplant.

Turning to this clone: The same CDR3 arises from other DNA sequences in this sample as well. V usage is TRBV6-5 and J usage is TRBJ1-2, with D perhaps TRBD1 (5 bases). Trimming left V 0 bases short and J 3 bases short, with 8 bases between. This CDR3 is 14 amino acids long. Germline V gives CDR1 MNHEY, CDR2 SVGAGI. The CDR3 DNA follows: TGTGCCAGCAGTTACTCGCAGGGCGACTATGGCTACACCTTC. Translation gives CASSYSQGDYGYTF.

This chain joins TRBV7-9 and TRBJ1-2, with 7 bases aligning to TRBD1. The V gene end was trimmed by 2 bases and the J gene end by 3 bases; junction bases not matched to a gene: 0. CDR1 is SEHNR, CDR2 FQNEAQ, per germline (reference sequence). The CDR3 has 13 amino acids. The CDR3 bases are TGTGCCAGCAGCTTAACAGGGGACTATGGCTACACCTTC. Translation gives CASSLTGDYGYTF.